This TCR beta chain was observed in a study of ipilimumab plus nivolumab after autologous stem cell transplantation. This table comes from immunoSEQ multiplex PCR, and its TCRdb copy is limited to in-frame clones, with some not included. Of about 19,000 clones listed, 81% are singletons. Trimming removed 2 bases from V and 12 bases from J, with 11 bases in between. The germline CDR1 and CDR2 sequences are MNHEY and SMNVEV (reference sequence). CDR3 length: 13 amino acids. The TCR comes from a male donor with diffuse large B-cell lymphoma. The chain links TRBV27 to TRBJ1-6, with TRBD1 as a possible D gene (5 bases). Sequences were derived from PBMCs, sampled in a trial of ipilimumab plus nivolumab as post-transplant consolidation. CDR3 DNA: TGTGCCAGCAGTTTACTAGGGGAGGAACCCCTCCACTTT. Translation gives CASSLLGEEPLHF.